This is a list of T cell receptor beta chains from one sample in a study of blood T cell repertoires in COVID-19. Sequenced by immunoSEQ multiplex PCR; TCRdb stores in-frame clones only, minus some. The sample records some 190,000 clones, roughly 85% being singletons. The specimen was peripheral blood. These receptors were taken from a man aged 60-69 years with acute or convalescent COVID-19. Both conserved end residues are part of each CDR3. Each record gives: V gene, J gene, CDR3 protein.

V gene: TRBV28; J gene: TRBJ2-5; CDR3 protein: CASSLLAGQETQYF
V gene: TRBV2; J gene: TRBJ2-1; CDR3 protein: CASSSGLAGPNEQFF
V gene: TRBV5-5; J gene: TRBJ2-7; CDR3 protein: CASALSSYEQYF
V gene: TRBV9; J gene: TRBJ2-1; CDR3 protein: CASSGLANEQFF
V gene: TRBV10-3; J gene: TRBJ1-1; CDR3 protein: CAIRPGTGGRNTEAFF
V gene: TRBV5-1; J gene: TRBJ2-3; CDR3 protein: CASSLGTVASTDTQYF
V gene: TRBV3-1/TRBV3-2; J gene: TRBJ2-5; CDR3 protein: CASSPGGERDQETQYF
V gene: TRBV6-5; J gene: TRBJ1-6; CDR3 protein: CASSYLQTGSGSPLHF
V gene: TRBV18; J gene: TRBJ1-3; CDR3 protein: CASSSGGQGAGNTIYF
V gene: TRBV14; J gene: TRBJ1-4; CDR3 protein: CASSQGGGGRNEKLFF
V gene: TRBV6-2/TRBV6-3; J gene: TRBJ2-2; CDR3 protein: CASSYLTGFTGELFF
V gene: TRBV5-6; J gene: TRBJ1-2; CDR3 protein: CASSLVSENYGYTF
V gene: TRBV19; J gene: TRBJ1-6; CDR3 protein: CASTGTGVSPLHF